This T cell receptor beta chain was captured by sequencing in a study of metastatic and nonmetastatic thyroid tumors. Using MiXCR, TCRdb re-called clones from the PCR reads. The sample includes around 34,000 clones, about 17% of them seen just once. Thyroid surgery had not been preceded by any treatment in any patient. This clone was seen at least ten times. The CDR3 has 15 residues. V was clipped by 0 bases and J by 4 bases, with 14 bases between them. Germline V gives CDR1 GTSNPN, CDR2 SVGIG (reference sequence). The source of this sequence is a female donor with papillary thyroid cancer or a benign thyroid nodule (not recorded which). Some clones in this sample may be carry-over from other donors' samples. The sample was blood. The chain combines TRBV30 with TRBJ2-3, with D tentatively TRBD2 (6 bases). This CDR3 reads CAWSVALAFPDTQYF. CDR3 DNA: TGTGCCTGGAGTGTGGCCCTAGCGTTTCCAGATACGCAGTATTTT.